These 11 T cell receptor beta chains came from one sample sequenced in a study of T cells in Graves' hyperthyroidism and ophthalmopathy. Amplification yielded TCR beta CDR3 regions, with RNA transcripts as the source. When the TCR CDR3 underwent first-round RT-PCR, the HTBI primer set was used. TCRdb re-derived calls from the multiplex PCR reads in MiXCR, one entry per CDR3 protein. The top ten clones hold about a third of a sample with some 370,000 distinct CDR3 sequences, approximately 17% of them seen once. Sequencing was carried out using blood. Every receptor here comes from a woman aged 25 to 39 with Graves' hyperthyroidism that later progressed to Graves' ophthalmopathy.

The chain combines TRBV20-1 with TRBJ2-3, with TRBD2 identical over 8 bases. The V and J ends lost 5 bases and 1 base, in that order; junction bases with no gene match: 5. The CDR3 spans 14 residues. Looked up from germline, CDR1 is DFQATT and CDR2 is SNEGSKA (reference sequence). CDR3 nucleotides: TGCAGTGCTTCTTGGCGGGAGGGCACAGATACGCAGTATTTT. It yields the protein CSASWREGTDTQYF.

Many counts were recorded for this clonotype. The chain has TRBV5-1 and TRBJ1-1, with D possibly matching TRBD1 (5 bases). With 0 bases removed from V and 0 bases from J, the gap between germline ends came to 9 bases. Germline V gives CDR1 SGHRS, CDR2 YFSETQ. The CDR3 sequence is 15 residues long. This chain's CDR3 is CASSLGWGLNTEAFF. In nucleotides, the CDR3 is TGCGCCAGCAGCTTGGGTTGGGGGTTGAACACTGAAGCTTTCTTT.

V is TRBV12-5 and J is TRBJ1-2; D call uncertain. Germline loops: CDR1 LGHNT, CDR2 FRNRAP. V lost 2 bases and J lost 6, with 13 bases in between. The CDR3 consists of 14 residues. In DNA, the CDR3 is TGTGCTAGTGGTTTGTTGAGTCGGGCAGATGGCTACACCTTC. Translating it yields CASGLLSRADGYTF.

The table lists this clonotype with many counts. The genes are TRBV27 and TRBJ2-7; D call uncertain. The CDR3 runs to 12 residues. Germline V gene data show CDR1 as MNHEY and CDR2 as SMNVEV (reference sequence). V was trimmed by 11 bases and J by 3 bases, leaving 14 bases between them. The CDR3 DNA reads TGTGCCGCTGGTTGGCCCTACTACGAGCAGTACTTC. Amino acids: CAAGWPYYEQYF.

This clonotype has a count of ten or more. The chain links TRBV20-1 to TRBJ1-6; 8 nucleotides align to TRBD1. This CDR3 contains 15 residues. CDR1 DFQATT and CDR2 SNEGSKA come from the germline V gene (reference sequence). The ends lost 5 bases at V and 14 bases at J; junction bases unmatched: 17. DNA for the CDR3: TGCAGTGCTTCAATCGGGACAGGCGACATCTCGACCCTCCACTTT. Translation: CSASIGTGDISTLHF.

This chain links TRBV3-1 with TRBJ1-6; D is unresolved. The ends were cut back, 0 bases at V and 14 bases at J, with 14 bases in the middle. Germline lookup yields CDR1 LGHDT and CDR2 YNNKEL (reference sequence). The CDR3 has 14 residues. DNA for the CDR3: TGTGCCAGCAGCCAAGATCTTGGAGGGATCGCCCTCCACTTT. Amino acids: CASSQDLGGIALHF.

The table lists this clonotype with many counts. The V call is TRBV28, the J call TRBJ1-1; no definite D call. The germline CDR1 and CDR2 sequences are MDHEN and SYDVKM. CDR3 length: 12 residues. Deletions cut 3 bases from V and 1 base from J, with 3 bases between. This CDR3 is CASSFRNTEAFF. Written as DNA, the CDR3 is TGTGCCAGCAGTTTCCGGAACACTGAAGCTTTCTTT.

The gene calls are TRBV6-1 and TRBJ2-7; 11 bases map to TRBD2. Germline trimming cut 8 bases from V and 0 bases from J; bases unmatched to any gene: 6. CDR3 length equals 15 residues. Germline lookup yields CDR1 MNHNS and CDR2 SASEGT. The CDR3 region is CASWLAGGGSYEQYF. The CDR3 DNA reads TGTGCCAGCTGGCTAGCGGGGGGAGGCTCCTACGAGCAGTACTTC.

This clonotype was counted ten times or more. The chain has TRBV2 and TRBJ1-2; a possible D gene is TRBD1 (6 bases). In germline, CDR1 is SNHLY, CDR2 FYNNEI. Between the trimmed V and J ends, which lost 8 bases and 2 bases, there was a span of 21 bases. The CDR3 totals 16 residues. CDR3 coding DNA: TGTGCCAGCTCCAAGGGACAAAGCTGGTCCAACTATGGCTACACCTTC. This gives the protein CASSKGQSWSNYGYTF.

The chain joins TRBV10-3 to TRBJ1-2; no clear D gene. V lost 2 bases and J 7 bases, leaving 8 bases between the germline ends. Germline CDR1 is ENHRY and CDR2 is SYGVKD. The length of the CDR3 is 12 residues. The CDR3 bases are TGTGCCATCAGTGAGCGGCAGTCTGGCTACACCTTC. Translated, it gives CAISERQSGYTF.

J is TRBJ2-5 and V is TRBV7-2, with 10 bases fitting TRBD2. V dropped 2 bases and J dropped 3; count of bases not matched to a gene: 9. The germline V gene has CDR1 SGHTA and CDR2 FQGNSA. The CDR3 has 17 amino acids. The CDR3, as DNA: TGTGCCAGCAGCTTAACCCACCTAGCGGGGGCCGAAGAGACCCAGTACTTC. It yields the protein CASSLTHLAGAEETQYF. The full variable domain, with the rest looked up from reference TRBV7-2 and TRBJ2-5, is GAGVSQSPSNKVTEKGKDVELRCDPISGHTALYWYRQSLGQGLEFLIYFQGNSAPDKSGLPSDRFSAERTGGSVSTLTIQRTQQEDSAVYLCASSLTHLAGAEETQYFGPGTRLLVL.